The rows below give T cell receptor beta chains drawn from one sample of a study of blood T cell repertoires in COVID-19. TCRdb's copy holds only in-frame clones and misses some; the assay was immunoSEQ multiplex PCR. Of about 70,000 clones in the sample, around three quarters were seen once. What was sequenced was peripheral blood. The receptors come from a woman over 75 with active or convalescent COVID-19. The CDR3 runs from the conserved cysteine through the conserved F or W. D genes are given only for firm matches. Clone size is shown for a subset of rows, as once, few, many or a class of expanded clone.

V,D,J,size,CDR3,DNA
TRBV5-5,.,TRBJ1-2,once,CASSASNGGSNGYTF,TGTGCCAGCAGCGCTTCTAATGGGGGGAGTAATGGCTACACCTTC
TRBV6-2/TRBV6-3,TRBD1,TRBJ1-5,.,CASSQDRGGKQPQHF,TGTGCCAGCAGTCAGGACAGGGGTGGAAAACAGCCCCAGCATTTT
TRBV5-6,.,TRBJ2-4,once,CASSPAGYKNIQYF,TGTGCCAGCAGCCCCGCGGGGTACAAAAACATTCAGTACTTC
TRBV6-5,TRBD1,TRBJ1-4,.,CASSLDRAGEKLFF,TGTGCCAGCAGCCTAGACAGGGCGGGTGAAAAACTGTTTTTT
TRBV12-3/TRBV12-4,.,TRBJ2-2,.,CASKLQATGELFF,TGTGCCAGCAAATTACAGGCCACCGGGGAGCTGTTTTTT
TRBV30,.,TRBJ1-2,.,CAWSVNGLIGYTF,TGTGCCTGGAGTGTTAACGGTTTAATAGGCTACACCTTC
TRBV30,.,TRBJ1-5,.,CAWSVKGGNQPQHF,TGTGCCTGGAGTGTAAAGGGAGGCAATCAGCCCCAGCATTTT
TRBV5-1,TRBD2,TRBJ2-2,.,CASSLDSSGLAGELFF,TGCGCCAGCAGCTTGGACTCTAGCGGGCTGGCCGGGGAGCTGTTTTTT
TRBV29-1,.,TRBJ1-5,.,CSVLVSFNQPQHF,TGCAGCGTTCTTGTTTCCTTTAATCAGCCCCAGCATTTT
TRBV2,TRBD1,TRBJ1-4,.,CASSATGGDEKLFF,TGTGCCAGCAGTGCGACAGGGGGCGATGAAAAACTGTTTTTT
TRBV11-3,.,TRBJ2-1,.,CASSPRTGEEDEQFF,TGTGCCAGCAGCCCTAGAACGGGGGAAGAGGATGAGCAGTTCTTC
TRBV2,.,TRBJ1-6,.,CASRRGGSPLHF,TGTGCCAGCAGGAGGGGGGGTTCACCCCTCCACTTT
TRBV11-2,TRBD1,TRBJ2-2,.,CASSFGTGGTGELFF,TGTGCCAGCAGCTTTGGGACAGGGGGCACCGGGGAGCTGTTTTTT
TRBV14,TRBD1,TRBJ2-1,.,CASSQDQGQGNEQFF,TGTGCCAGCAGCCAAGACCAGGGACAGGGCAATGAGCAGTTCTTC
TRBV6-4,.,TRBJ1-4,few,CASSAEGGEKLFF,TGTGCCAGCAGTGCCGAGGGAGGTGAAAAACTGTTTTTT
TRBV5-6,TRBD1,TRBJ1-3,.,CASSLGTGAGNTIYF,TGTGCCAGCAGCTTGGGAACAGGGGCTGGAAACACCATATATTTT
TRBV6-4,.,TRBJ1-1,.,CASSGNFGGPAFF,TGTGCCAGCAGTGGAAACTTCGGGGGGCCGGCTTTCTTT
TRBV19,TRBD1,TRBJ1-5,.,CASSIGAGQGRGSGNQPQHF,TGTGCCAGTAGTATAGGTGCGGGACAGGGGAGGGGTTCGGGCAATCAGCCCCAGCATTTT
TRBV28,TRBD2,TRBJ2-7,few,CASSFHLAGLSYEQYF,TGTGCCAGCAGTTTTCATCTAGCGGGTCTCTCCTACGAGCAGTACTTC
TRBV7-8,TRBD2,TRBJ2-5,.,CASSSHGLAGRETQYF,TGTGCCAGCAGTTCCCACGGACTAGCGGGGAGAGAGACCCAGTACTTC
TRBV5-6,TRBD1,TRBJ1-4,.,CASSLVRDRGEKLFF,TGTGCCAGCAGCTTGGTCCGGGACAGAGGTGAAAAACTGTTTTTT
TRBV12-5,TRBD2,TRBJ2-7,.,CASALAGGGYEQYF,TGTGCTAGTGCTCTAGCGGGGGGCGGGTACGAGCAGTACTTC
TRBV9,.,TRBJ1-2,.,CASSAREGNYGYTF,TGTGCCAGCAGCGCCAGGGAGGGGAACTATGGCTACACCTTC
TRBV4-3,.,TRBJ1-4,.,CASSQSPGSTGEKLFF,TGCGCCAGCAGCCAATCCCCCGGGTCCACAGGTGAAAAACTGTTTTTT
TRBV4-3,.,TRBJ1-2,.,CASSQEQQGSNYGYTF,TGCGCCAGCAGCCAAGAGCAGCAGGGATCCAACTATGGCTACACCTTC
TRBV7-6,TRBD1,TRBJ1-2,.,CASSLGQGSSYGYTF,TGTGCCAGCAGCTTAGGACAGGGATCTTCCTATGGCTACACCTTC
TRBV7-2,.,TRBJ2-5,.,CASSSTTGEQETQYF,TGTGCCAGCAGCTCCACCACCGGGGAACAAGAGACCCAGTACTTC
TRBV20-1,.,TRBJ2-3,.,CSARPGDTQYF,TGCAGTGCTAGGCCGGGGGATACGCAGTATTTT
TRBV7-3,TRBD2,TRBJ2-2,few,CASSSVAGMNTGELFF,TGTGCCAGCAGCTCTGTAGCGGGGATGAACACCGGGGAGCTGTTTTTT
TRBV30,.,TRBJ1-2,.,CAWSADSYGYTF,TGTGCCTGGAGTGCGGACAGCTATGGCTACACCTTC
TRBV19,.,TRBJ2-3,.,CASSIDPLTGWSTDTQYF,TGTGCCAGTAGTATAGACCCGCTGACAGGTTGGAGCACAGATACGCAGTATTTT
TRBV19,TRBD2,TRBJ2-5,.,CASSIRRGDEETQYF,TGTGCCAGTAGTATACGCCGGGGGGACGAAGAGACCCAGTACTTC
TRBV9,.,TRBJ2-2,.,CASSVVAEFGELFF,TGTGCCAGCAGCGTAGTAGCGGAGTTCGGGGAGCTGTTTTTT
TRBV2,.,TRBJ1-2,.,CASGGADGYTF,TGTGCCAGCGGAGGGGCCGATGGCTACACCTTC
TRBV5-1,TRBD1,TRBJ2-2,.,CASSLGQGALGTGELFF,TGCGCCAGCAGCTTGGGACAGGGGGCGTTAGGCACCGGGGAGCTGTTTTTT
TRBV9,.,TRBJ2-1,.,CASSVDNEQFF,TGTGCCAGCAGCGTCGACAATGAGCAGTTCTTC
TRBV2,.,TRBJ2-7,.,CASSDHQAGEQYF,TGTGCCAGCAGTGATCACCAAGCGGGCGAGCAGTACTTC
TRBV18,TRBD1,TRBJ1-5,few,CASSPGQGGQPQHF,TGTGCCAGCTCGCCGGGACAGGGAGGACAGCCCCAGCATTTT
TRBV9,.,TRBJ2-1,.,CASSPTVSSYNEQFF,TGTGCCAGCAGCCCAACCGTTAGCTCCTACAATGAGCAGTTCTTC
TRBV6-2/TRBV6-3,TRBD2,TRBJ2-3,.,CASSYSRTSGITDTQYF,TGTGCCAGCAGTTACTCGAGGACTAGCGGCATCACAGATACGCAGTATTTT
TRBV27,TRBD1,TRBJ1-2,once,CASSPGRGQGINYGYTF,TGTGCCAGCAGTCCAGGAAGGGGACAGGGGATTAACTATGGCTACACCTTC
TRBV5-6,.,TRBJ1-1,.,CASSLGGPGKAFF,TGTGCCAGCAGCTTGGGTGGGCCCGGTAAAGCTTTCTTT
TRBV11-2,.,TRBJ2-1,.,CASSLNNEQFF,TGTGCCAGCAGCCTAAACAATGAGCAGTTCTTC
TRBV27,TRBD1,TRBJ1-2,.,CASSLSGGGYGYTF,TGTGCCAGCAGTTTGTCAGGGGGTGGGTATGGCTACACCTTC
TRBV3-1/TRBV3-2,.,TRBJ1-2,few,CASSPWSLYGYTF,TGTGCCAGCAGCCCCTGGAGTCTTTATGGCTACACCTTC
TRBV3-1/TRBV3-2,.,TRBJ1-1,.,CASSQAGGSTEAFF,TGTGCCAGCAGCCAAGCGGGGGGTAGCACTGAAGCTTTCTTT
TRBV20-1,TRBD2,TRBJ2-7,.,CSANGGSEQYF,TGCAGTGCCAACGGGGGGAGCGAGCAGTACTTC
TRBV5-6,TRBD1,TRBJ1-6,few,CASSGNLQGGRNSPLHF,TGTGCCAGCAGCGGTAACTTACAGGGGGGACGTAATTCACCCCTCCACTTT